This T cell receptor beta chain came from a study of blood T cells in healthy people across ages. Through a sample-barcoded 5' primer and a J-beta primer mix, a second PCR was run for roughly 6 to 12 cycles. In TCRdb, the 5' RACE reads were re-called with MiXCR into one record per CDR3 protein. Of fewer than 2,000,000 distinct CDR3 sequences in the sample, 30% to 35% were seen once. CDR1 is SGDLS, CDR2 YYNGEE, per germline. The ends were cut back, 0 bases at V and 7 bases at J, with 5 bases in the middle. The length of the CDR3 is 12 residues. The TCR originated in a woman in her twenties or thirties in good health. Sequenced input: blood. This chain uses TRBV9 with TRBJ2-1; D call uncertain. CDR3 protein: CASSVGENEQFF. CDR3 nucleotide sequence: TGTGCCAGCAGCGTAGGAGAAAATGAGCAGTTCTTC.